The T cell receptor beta chain under discussion was sequenced for a study of CD8+ T cells in alopecia areata (dated by TCRdb to 2016 to 2018). Regarding the research as a whole: High-throughput TCRbeta sequencing was used to examine T cell clonal expansion in alopecia areata in both the C3H/HeJ mouse model and human patients. In humans, TCRbeta sequencing was performed on scalp tissue and on sorted CD4+ and CD8+ peripheral blood T cells from healthy controls and from patients with patchy or totalis/universalis alopecia areata. Clonality in the scalp was compared among normal scalp (n=4), patchy alopecia areata scalp (n=8), and alopecia totalis/universalis scalp (n=8). RNA was obtained with the PAXgene miRNA kit for fixed scalp, the miRNeasy kit for PBMCs, and the RNeasy kit for mouse skin. immunoSEQ multiplex PCR using 35 Vbeta forward primers and 13 Jbeta reverse primers was used to amplify TCRbeta CDR3 regions.

PBMCs were isolated by density centrifugation and stained for CD3, CD4 and CD8, after which CD4+ and CD8+ T cells were sorted on a FACSAria. Scalp biopsies and blood samples were obtained from unaffected controls. The paper as a whole reports these results and caveats: Compared with mice, TCR sequences shared between patients were less clear, possibly partly because of HLA diversity across the patient population. Compared with normal scalp, lesional scalp, particularly in alopecia totalis/universalis, had higher clonality and more expanded CD8+ clones, which suggests antigenic drive. Unlike mouse skin, which is dominated by gammadelta T cells, normal human skin has resident alphabeta T cells that are also sequenced, and this complicates analysis of the scalp TCR repertoire.

The junction carries 17 bases between V and J, which are trimmed by 5 bases and 3 bases respectively. As encoded in the germline V gene (reference sequence), CDR1 is MNHEY while CDR2 is SMNVEV. The CDR3 measures 15 amino acids from cysteine to phenylalanine. This entry keeps only the CDR3 DNA: 45 bases, framed from base 1. The library relied on the immunoSEQ multiplex PCR assay. To provide template for TCR sequencing, every sample had RNA extracted and reverse transcribed into cDNA. SuperScript III was used for first-strand cDNA synthesis, primed with a 2:1 mix of oligo-dT and random hexamers. A synthetic immune receptor repertoire was used to gauge amplification bias, and whatever bias remained was removed computationally. Concerning the study's data processing: After raw reads were preprocessed to remove errors, the CDR3 was defined following IMGT conventions as running from the conserved cysteine to phenylalanine. Clonality was calculated as 1 minus Shannon entropy normalized by log2 of the number of productive unique TCRs. CD4 or CD8 identity of scalp clones was inferred by cross-referencing scalp TCRbeta sequences with sorted blood CD4 and CD8 repertoires. TCRdb took this table from immuneACCESS and kept in-frame rearrangements with V and J called. Such tables lack part of the clones; where checked against another copy, unresolved V genes explain under half of the gap, and the rest is unexplained. That table is the source of V, J and clone size, and D and trimming were worked out from the DNA. The sample contains about 200,000 clones, about 56% of them found a single time. Approximately 4.9% of the sample comes from the top ten.

About this clone: It lacks a known antigen. No much larger clone is present one base from it, and per-base qualities are unavailable.

The rearrangement combines TRBV27 with TRBJ2-7; the D call could be TRBD1 or TRBD2, with each sharing 5 bases. The material sequenced was CD8+ T cells sorted from blood. This TCR was recovered from a human donor in good health. This receptor carries the CDR3 CASSPQGRGIYEQYF. The nucleotide sequence is TGTGCCAGCAGTCCGCAGGGTCGAGGGATCTACGAGCAGTACTTC.